This T cell receptor (beta chain) appears in the sequencing data of a study of cytomegalovirus exposure and HLA in healthy donors. Study as a whole: Findings of an earlier analysis included some 120 million unique TCR beta sequences from 200 million or so T cells. Study conclusions and caveats: Across all donors, roughly uniform sequencing depth was an assumption of the presence/absence analyses. Data from an earlier analysis indicated that most TCR beta V segments were productive either about 90% or about 30% of the time.

The primer mix had 60 Vbeta and 13 Jbeta primers. Sequencing used immunoSEQ multiplex PCR; TCRdb keeps in-frame clones, though not all of them. This sample carries around 70,000 clones, with 0.83% going to the ten biggest clones. Regarding this clone: Its target is not known.

Deletions cut 3 bases from V and 7 bases from J, with 9 bases between. The CDR3 is 12 residues long. Germline CDR1 MNHNS, CDR2 SASEGT. This clonotype was sampled from a boy aged 5-17 years in good health and CMV-seronegative. The chain has TRBV6-1 and TRBJ1-1; tentatively, D is TRBD1 (6 bases). What was sequenced was PBMCs. The CDR3 spells CASSEGRGEAFF. For the CDR3, the DNA is TGTGCCAGCAGTGAGGGCAGGGGTGAAGCTTTCTTT.